Following are 25 T cell receptor beta chains from one sample sequenced in a study of blood T cells in healthy people across ages. Combining a sample-barcoded 5' primer with a J-beta primer mix, a second PCR ran for 7 to 11 cycles. Each CDR3 protein is one row after TCRdb ran MiXCR on the 5' RACE reads. The sample lists about 930,000 distinct CDR3 sequences; 25% to 35% were seen once. These same data were also listed under a study on T cells of mothers and their children.

What was sequenced was blood. The receptor set was obtained from a woman aged 40 to 50 in good health.

The chain joins TRBV7-2 to TRBJ1-2, with a weak D call TRBD1 (5 bases). The CDR3 consists of 14 residues. CDR1 is SGHTA, CDR2 FQGNSA, per germline. V lost 4 bases, J lost 4 bases, and 13 bases lay in between. This chain's CDR3 is CASSSPTEFYGYTF. CDR3 sequence (DNA): TGTGCCAGCAGCTCCCCGACAGAATTCTATGGCTACACCTTC. Supplemented by reference TRBV7-2 and TRBJ1-2, the full variable domain reads GAGVSQSPSNKVTEKGKDVELRCDPISGHTALYWYRQSLGQGLEFLIYFQGNSAPDKSGLPSDRFSAERTGGSVSTLTIQRTQQEDSAVYLCASSSPTEFYGYTFGSGTRLTVV.

The count of this clonotype is one. This chain links TRBV28 with TRBJ2-5; D is perhaps TRBD1 (5 bases). CDR3 length: 18 amino acids. Per germline, CDR1 MDHEN and CDR2 SYDVKM. The V and J ends lost 7 bases and 7 bases respectively, with 31 bases between them. As DNA, the CDR3 is TGTGCCAGCATACCGTTCCCCGACAGAGGAAGTTGGACGGCGACCCAGTACTTC. This translates into CASIPFPDRGSWTATQYF.

This chain connects TRBV12-3 or TRBV12-4 to TRBJ1-1; D remains unclear. The ends were cut back, 3 bases at V and 6 bases at J, with 11 bases in the middle. The CDR3 sequence is 13 residues long. The CDR3 here is CASSFLRESEAFF. As DNA, the CDR3 is TGTGCCAGCAGTTTTCTTCGGGAATCTGAAGCTTTCTTT.

The V call is TRBV7-2, the J call TRBJ2-1; perhaps TRBD1 as D (6 bases). Between the trimmed V and J ends, which lost 2 bases and 6 bases, there was a span of 14 bases. The CDR3 runs 15 residues. Germline assignment: CDR1 SGHTA and CDR2 FQGNSA. The CDR3 sequence: CASSLKQGTCNEQFF. The CDR3 coding sequence is TGTGCCAGCAGCTTAAAACAGGGTACGTGCAATGAGCAGTTCTTC. The complete variable domain, with remaining parts taken from reference TRBV7-2 and TRBJ2-1, reads GAGVSQSPSNKVTEKGKDVELRCDPISGHTALYWYRQSLGQGLEFLIYFQGNSAPDKSGLPSDRFSAERTGGSVSTLTIQRTQQEDSAVYLCASSLKQGTCNEQFFGPGTRLTVL.

In its sample, this clonotype was seen many times. The genes are TRBV7-2 and TRBJ2-6; D not resolved. V was trimmed by 4 bases and J by 0 bases, leaving 4 bases between them. CDR1 and CDR2 from the germline V gene are SGHTA and FQGNSA. The CDR3 sequence is 14 residues long. CDR3 bases: TGTGCCAGCAGCTATAACTCTGGGGCCAACGTCCTGACTTTC. It translates to CASSYNSGANVLTF.

The chain is built from TRBV6-2 or TRBV6-3 and TRBJ1-5, with no clear D. V gave up 2 bases and J gave up 1 base, with 12 bases separating them. Germline CDR1 reads MNHEY; CDR2 reads SVGEGT. The CDR3 loop spans 16 amino acids. CDR3 coding DNA: TGTGCCAGCAGTTACCACCAGCCGGGGAGCAATCAGCCCCAGCATTTT. Encoded protein: CASSYHQPGSNQPQHF.

V is TRBV7-3 and J is TRBJ1-1, with D tentatively TRBD1 (5 bases). The CDR3 extends over 19 amino acids. Trimming took 0 bases from V and 0 from J, leaving 20 bases between them. Germline V lookup: CDR1 SGHTA, CDR2 FQGTGA. CDR3: CASSLTVGQTMEMNTEAFF. The DNA of the CDR3 is TGTGCCAGCAGCTTAACTGTCGGACAAACTATGGAGATGAACACTGAAGCTTTCTTT.

This clonotype was recorded once. The chain links TRBV25-1 to TRBJ2-1, with TRBD2 identical over 10 bases. Germline V gene sequence: CDR1 MGHDK, CDR2 SYGVNS. This CDR3 comprises 15 residues. J lost 10 bases, V lost 4 bases, and 10 bases had no gene match. The CDR3 loop is CASSGERGGYHEQFF. The CDR3 bases are TGTGCCAGCAGTGGGGAGCGGGGGGGCTATCACGAGCAGTTCTTC.

This clonotype was seen more than once but under ten times. The gene calls are TRBV4-1 and TRBJ2-3; D might be TRBD1 (5 bases). CDR1 MGHRA and CDR2 YSYEKL come from the germline V gene. V gave up 2 bases and J gave up 1 base, with 10 bases separating them. This CDR3 is 15 amino acids long. The CDR3 loop is CASSQQGYRTDTQYF. In DNA, the CDR3 is TGCGCCAGCAGCCAACAGGGATATCGCACAGATACGCAGTATTTT.

This clonotype was detected ten times or more. The chain recombines TRBV18 with TRBJ1-6; D is perhaps TRBD1 (6 bases). This CDR3 region has 15 residues. V lost 2 bases and J lost 7, with 12 bases in between. Germline values: CDR1 KGHSH, CDR2 LQKENI. CDR3 sequence reads: CASSPDKGTNSPLHF. The DNA for the CDR3 is TGTGCCAGCTCACCAGATAAAGGGACAAATTCACCCCTCCACTTT.

V usage is TRBV20-1 and J usage is TRBJ1-4; D is possibly TRBD1 (6 bases). V was trimmed by 3 bases and J by 7 bases, leaving 18 bases between them. In germline, CDR1 is DFQATT, CDR2 SNEGSKA (reference sequence). The CDR3 contains 15 residues. As DNA, the CDR3 is TGCAGTGCTAGGGCAATTTGGGGGCCTGGTGAAAAACTGTTTTTT. This sequence encodes CSARAIWGPGEKLFF.

This chain joins TRBV4-3 and TRBJ1-2, with TRBD1 identical over 8 bases. The CDR3 is 16 amino acids. Trimming at V came to 3 bases and at J to 0 bases, leaving 6 bases not matched to a gene. CDR1 and CDR2 from the germline V gene are LGHNA and YSLEER. Here the CDR3 reads CASSQDDRGPNYGYTF. The CDR3 coding sequence is TGCGCCAGCAGCCAGGATGACAGGGGCCCTAACTATGGCTACACCTTC.

The J gene is TRBJ2-1, the V gene TRBV24-1; 14 positions agree with TRBD2. Germline V gene sequence: CDR1 KGHDR, CDR2 SFDVKD. The J segment lost 7 bases and the V segment lost 4 bases, leaving 2 bases of the junction unmatched. CDR3 size: 15 residues. The CDR3 reads CATSEGLAGGNEQFF. The CDR3 DNA is TGTGCCACCAGTGAAGGACTAGCGGGGGGAAATGAGCAGTTCTTC.

This chain uses TRBV29-1 with TRBJ2-7, with a tentative D call TRBD1 (6 bases). The CDR3 is 12 amino acids. The V gene's germline CDR1 is SQVTM and CDR2 ANQGSEA. Trimming removed 7 bases from V and 5 bases from J, with 15 bases in between. The CDR3 sequence: CSANVRGDEQYF. The CDR3 DNA is TGCAGCGCTAATGTCAGGGGAGACGAGCAGTACTTC.

With respect to this clonotype: This may stem from a read error, because a much larger clone lies one nucleotide away. The V call is TRBV20-1, the J call TRBJ2-5, with a tentative D call TRBD2 (5 bases). This CDR3 has 13 residues. Between the trimmed V and J ends, which lost 3 bases and 0 bases, there was a span of 8 bases. CDR1 DFQATT and CDR2 SNEGSKA come from the germline V gene (reference sequence). The CDR3 protein is CSARIGNQETQYF. As DNA, the CDR3 is TGCAGTGCTAGGATCGGGAACCAAGAGACCCAGTACTTC.

CDR3 loop: CASSKTSGGASEQFF. In DNA, the CDR3 is TGTGCCAGCAGCAAGACTAGCGGGGGGGCGAGTGAGCAGTTCTTC. The V and J genes are TRBV2 and TRBJ2-1; 14 bases agree with TRBD2. Germline CDR1 and CDR2: SNHLY and FYNNEI. With V trimmed by 6 bases and J by 9 bases, 7 bases remained unmatched. The CDR3 is 15 amino acids.

Notes on this clonotype: The junction departs from germline at one end; a sequencing error may be responsible. For the CDR3, the DNA is TGTGCCACCAGAAAAGGACAGGGGGCGCGCACTAAAGCTTTCTTT. Translated: CATRKGQGARTKAFF. The V call is TRBV15, the J call TRBJ1-1, with 11 nucleotides matching TRBD1. The CDR3 runs to 15 residues. Germline values: CDR1 LNHNV, CDR2 YYDKDF (reference sequence).

This clonotype was detected only a few times. Germline and junction disagree at one end, which may indicate a read error. The chain joins TRBV27 to TRBJ2-7, with 9 bases lining up with TRBD2. Germline V lookup: CDR1 MNHEY, CDR2 SMNVEV (reference sequence). CDR3 length equals 15 residues. The CDR3, as DNA: TGTGCCGGCAGCGGGGGGCCTCCCGTTGTCTACGAGCAGTACTTC. Its protein is CAGSGGPPVVYEQYF.

This clonotype was seen more than once but under ten times. V usage is TRBV20-1 and J usage is TRBJ1-2; perhaps TRBD1 as D (5 bases). With 4 bases removed from V and 6 bases from J, the gap between germline ends came to 9 bases. CDR1 is DFQATT and CDR2 is SNEGSKA in the germline V gene (reference sequence). The CDR3 covers 11 residues. The CDR3 DNA reads as TGCAGTGCTAACCAGGGAGATGGCTACACCTTC. Its translation is CSANQGDGYTF.

Of note for this clonotype: Sequence at one end of the junction differs from germline and may be a read error. V gene TRBV12-3 or TRBV12-4 combines with J gene TRBJ2-3; D call uncertain. This CDR3 is built from 15 residues. CDR3 sequence: CASSRNRVSTDTEYF. CDR3 nucleotides: TGTGCCAGCAGTCGGAACAGAGTTAGCACAGATACGGAGTATTTT.

The genes are TRBV7-9 and TRBJ2-3; TRBD2 might be the D (6 bases). Germline lookup yields CDR1 SEHNR and CDR2 FQNEAQ (reference sequence). Between the trimmed V and J ends, which lost 5 bases and 1 base, there was a span of 16 bases. This CDR3 has 16 amino acids. CDR3 nucleotides: TGTGCCAGCAGCCCCCGACTAGGGTCAGGCACAGATACGCAGTATTTT. Translation gives CASSPRLGSGTDTQYF.

There are many counts of this clonotype. This chain connects TRBV11-2 to TRBJ2-3; no definite D call. The CDR3 length is 12 residues. V shed 6 bases and J shed 0 bases, with 4 bases lying between them. Germline V gene data show CDR1 as SGHAT and CDR2 as FQNNGV. CDR3 sequence (DNA): TGTGCCAGCAGACAGAGCACAGATACGCAGTATTTT. Translated, it gives CASRQSTDTQYF.

About this clonotype itself: A read error may be the cause here, since a much bigger clone is one base away. J is TRBJ2-7 and V is TRBV7-9; the D call may be TRBD1 or TRBD2 (6 bases each). Looked up from germline, CDR1 is SEHNR and CDR2 is FQNEAQ (reference sequence). The CDR3 has 15 amino acids. Trimming pared 5 bases from V and 1 base from J, leaving 15 bases between. DNA of the CDR3: TGTGCCAGCAGCCCATTAGGGGGGTATTCCTACGAGCAGTACTTC. As protein: CASSPLGGYSYEQYF. Complete variable domain (other parts from reference TRBV7-9 and TRBJ2-7): DTGVSQNPRHKITKRGQNVTFRCDPISEHNRLYWYRQTLGQGPEFLTYFQNEAQLEKSRLLSDRFSAERPKGSFSTLEIQRTEQGDSAMYLCASSPLGGYSYEQYFGPGTRLTVT.

The chain carries TRBV9 and TRBJ1-2, with 11 bases that match TRBD1. V was clipped by 0 bases and J by 4 bases; unmatched bases: 5. Germline assignment: CDR1 SGDLS and CDR2 YYNGEE. The CDR3 runs to 16 residues. CDR3 DNA: TGTGCCAGCAGCGTAGCTAGGGGGACAGGGGGCTATGGCTACACCTTC. Translated: CASSVARGTGGYGYTF.

V and J are TRBV20-1 and TRBJ1-5; D remains unclear. The germline V and J ends were trimmed by 3 bases and 4 bases, with 16 bases remaining between them. Looked up from germline, CDR1 is DFQATT and CDR2 is SNEGSKA (reference sequence). The CDR3 has 15 amino acids. CDR3 in amino acids: CSARLGGGLNQPQHF. CDR3 DNA sequence: TGCAGTGCTAGGTTAGGCGGCGGGTTAAATCAGCCCCAGCATTTT.